This entry is about one TCR beta chain. Its binding antigen is unknown. Base qualities are not at hand, and no much larger clone is one base apart. Library generation was performed with the immunoSEQ multiplex PCR assay. TCRdb re-hosts the immuneACCESS table, in-frame sequences only. Its copies lack some clones; in the studies checked, an unresolved V gene accounts for under half of them, and the cause for the rest is not known. The sample data list about 70,000 clones, and roughly 94% of these were observed just once. Together, the top ten hold 0.5% to 0.65% of the sample. The data were taken from a study of T cell changes during pregnancy in multiple sclerosis (dated by TCRdb to between 2018 and 2021). A note on the overall study: The study examined how the T cell repertoire changed over the course of pregnancy in women with multiple sclerosis.

CDR3 length: 16 amino acids, cysteine to phenylalanine. This entry keeps only the CDR3 DNA: 48 bases, framed from base 1. Taken from the germline V gene (reference sequence), the CDR1 and CDR2 loops are GTSNPN and SVGIG. Trimming takes 0 bases from V and 0 bases from J, and the germline ends sit 9 bases apart. The sequence links TRBV30 to TRBJ1-6, with no confident D gene call. The source is a female donor with multiple sclerosis, enrolled in a pregnancy study. This specimen was peripheral blood, taken in the third trimester of pregnancy. The CDR3 corresponds to CAWSVHGSSYNSPLHF. The DNA is as follows: TGTGCCTGGAGTGTTCACGGGAGCTCCTATAATTCACCCCTCCACTTT. This CDR3, with the reference TRBV30 and TRBJ1-6 proteins standing in past its ends, gives the full variable domain SQTIHQWPATLVQPVGSPLSLECTVEGTSNPNLYWYRQAAGRGLQLLFYSVGIGQISSEVPQNLSASRPQDRQFILSSKKLLLSDSGFYLCAWSVHGSSYNSPLHFGNGTRLTVT.